Each of the 23 T cell receptor beta chains below was sequenced from the same sample in a study of OX40 agonist ivuxolimab in advanced cancers. Sequencing was performed with immunoSEQ multiplex PCR; in TCRdb, only in-frame clones are kept and a portion is missing. The sample lists 60,000 to 75,000 clones; approximately 88% were seen once. This specimen consisted of CD4+ or CD8+ T cells sorted from blood, obtained in a trial of the OX40 agonist ivuxolimab. These receptors originate from an adult with an advanced solid tumor such as melanoma, head and neck, liver or kidney cancer.

In this sample, this clone turned up once. The rearrangement links TRBV6-5 to TRBJ2-3; 7 nucleotides match TRBD1. The CDR3 is 14 amino acids. The junction had 9 bases not matched to a gene; V was cut back by 6 bases and J by 6 bases. The germline CDR1 and CDR2 sequences are MNHEY and SVGAGI. CDR3 nucleotide sequence: TGTGCCAGCAGGGGCCGACAGGGAAGGGATACGCAGTATTTT. The encoded protein is CASRGRQGRDTQYF.

The V gene is TRBV29-1, the J gene TRBJ2-2; D perhaps matches TRBD2 (6 bases). The V gene lost 4 bases and the J gene lost 6 bases, with 21 bases spanning the gap. In germline, CDR1 is SQVTM, CDR2 ANQGSEA. The CDR3 loop spans 16 amino acids. CDR3 nucleotides: TGCAGCGTTGGAGAGGCGGGGACGATAGTTGCCGGGGAGCTGTTTTTT. Amino acids: CSVGEAGTIVAGELFF.

The chain employs TRBV2 and TRBJ1-2, with D unclear. The length of the CDR3 is 12 residues. Per germline, CDR1 SNHLY and CDR2 FYNNEI. The ends were cut back, 9 bases at V and 4 bases at J, with 12 bases in the middle. The CDR3 DNA is TGTGCCAGTGGCCGGGGATCCTATGGCTACACCTTC. Protein: CASGRGSYGYTF.

This clone occurred once. The chain combines TRBV6-5 with TRBJ1-1; TRBD1 might be the D (6 bases). From germline, CDR1 is MNHEY and CDR2 SVGAGI. This CDR3 is 14 amino acids long. Trimming cost V 4 bases and J 6 bases, with 15 bases left between them. For the CDR3, the DNA is TGTGCCAGCAGTTCGGAATCACAGGGCCCTGAAGCTTTCTTT. Protein sequence: CASSSESQGPEAFF.

V usage is TRBV6-6 and J usage is TRBJ1-2; D remains unclear. CDR3 length equals 14 residues. Trimming pared 8 bases from V and 5 bases from J, leaving 18 bases between. Germline CDR1 MNHNY, CDR2 SVGAGI (reference sequence). CDR3 sequence reads: CASLPDGQSYGYTF. The DNA of the CDR3 is TGTGCCAGCCTCCCGGACGGTCAGTCTTATGGCTACACCTTC.

CDR3 coding DNA: TGCGCCAGCAGCTTGGGTGGGGGGGCCCCAGATACGCAGTATTTT. This sequence encodes CASSLGGGAPDTQYF. The rearrangement uses TRBV5-1 and TRBJ2-3; D might be TRBD2 (7 bases). The CDR3 length is 15 residues. The germline V and J ends were trimmed by 0 bases and 4 bases, with 12 bases remaining between them. Germline V lookup: CDR1 SGHRS, CDR2 YFSETQ.

The rearrangement links TRBV19 to TRBJ2-3; a weak D match, TRBD2 (6 bases). Trimming stripped 4 bases from V and 0 bases from J, with 20 bases between. The CDR3 contains 18 residues. Germline CDR1 is LNHDA and CDR2 is SQIVND (reference sequence). CDR3: CASSTGRLRGTSTDTQYF. The CDR3 bases are TGTGCCAGTAGTACCGGACGATTAAGAGGGACTAGCACAGATACGCAGTATTTT.

This clone was seen a single time. The chain employs TRBV18 and TRBJ2-7, with D perhaps matching TRBD2 (7 bases). V dropped 6 bases and J dropped 0 bases, with 15 bases sitting between them. Germline CDR1 is KGHSH and CDR2 is LQKENI. This CDR3 comprises 15 residues. The CDR3 nucleotides read TGTGCCAGCTCCCGGGGGGCGGGTACCTCCTACGAGCAGTACTTC. Residues: CASSRGAGTSYEQYF.

A single count supports this clone. The rearrangement joins TRBV19 to TRBJ1-2; D may be TRBD1 (5 bases). Trimming left V 3 bases short and J 7 bases short, with 21 bases between. Germline V gene data show CDR1 as LNHDA and CDR2 as SQIVND (reference sequence). CDR3 length equals 16 residues. The CDR3 here is CASSMNGGYQGSGYTF. The DNA of the CDR3 is TGTGCCAGTAGTATGAATGGGGGGTACCAGGGCTCTGGCTACACCTTC.

As DNA, the CDR3 is TGTGCCTGGAGTACCTCCTATAACACCCGGAGGTACTTC. It encodes CAWSTSYNTRRYF. V and J are TRBV30 and TRBJ2-7; D is ambiguous. The CDR3 contains 13 residues. V was trimmed by 2 bases and J by 12 bases, leaving 20 bases between them. CDR1 and CDR2 (germline): GTSNPN, SVGIG (reference sequence). Combining the CDR3 with reference TRBV30 and TRBJ2-7 gives the whole variable domain SQTIHQWPATLVQPVGSPLSLECTVEGTSNPNLYWYRQAAGRGLQLLFYSVGIGQISSEVPQNLSASRPQDRQFILSSKKLLLSDSGFYLCAWSTSYNTRRYFGPGTRLTVT.

About this clone itself: At one end the junction does not follow the germline gene, possibly because of a read error. V usage is TRBV19 and J usage is TRBJ1-4; a possible D gene is TRBD1 (6 bases). CDR3 length: 17 residues. CDR1 is LNHDA and CDR2 is SQIVND in the germline V gene (reference sequence). The chain's CDR3 is CASSRTSGVATNEKLFF. CDR3 in DNA: TGTGCCAGCAGTAGGACTTCAGGGGTAGCAACTAATGAAAAACTGTTTTTT.

V and J are TRBV19 and TRBJ2-3, with no clear D. CDR1 and CDR2 from the germline V gene are LNHDA and SQIVND (reference sequence). V was shortened by 4 bases and J by 2 bases, with 4 bases between the two germline ends. The CDR3 covers 12 residues. The CDR3 here is CASSTYTDTQYF. DNA of the CDR3: TGTGCCAGTAGTACGTACACAGATACGCAGTATTTT.

This chain links TRBV6-5 with TRBJ2-7; D remains unclear. V lost 3 bases and J 4 bases, leaving 13 bases between the germline ends. CDR1 and CDR2 from the germline V gene are MNHEY and SVGAGI. The CDR3 is made up of 14 amino acids. CDR3 sequence: CASSYLGVNYEQYF. The CDR3 bases are TGTGCCAGCAGTTATCTCGGCGTAAATTACGAGCAGTACTTC.

The gene calls are TRBV9 and TRBJ2-2; a possible D gene is TRBD2 (5 bases). The germline V gene has CDR1 SGDLS and CDR2 YYNGEE. There are 16 residues in the CDR3. Trimming left V 3 bases short and J 0 bases short, with 12 bases between. The CDR3 sequence: CASSGGAEPNTGELFF. CDR3 nucleotides: TGTGCCAGCAGCGGGGGAGCGGAACCGAACACCGGGGAGCTGTTTTTT.

V is TRBV5-1 and J is TRBJ1-4; D perhaps matches TRBD1 (5 bases). The CDR3 runs 14 residues. Germline V gene data show CDR1 as SGHRS and CDR2 as YFSETQ. V lost 1 base and J lost 8, with 12 bases in between. CDR3 sequence (DNA): TGCGCCAGCAGCTTGTCAGGGATTGGAGAAAAACTGTTTTTT. Translating gives CASSLSGIGEKLFF.

This chain joins TRBV7-9 and TRBJ2-2; perhaps TRBD1 as D (5 bases). This CDR3 has 15 amino acids. Trimming pared 5 bases from V and 0 bases from J, leaving 10 bases between. The V gene's germline CDR1 is SEHNR and CDR2 FQNEAQ (reference sequence). The CDR3 loop is CASSPDITNTGELFF. In DNA, the CDR3 is TGTGCCAGCAGCCCGGACATAACGAACACCGGGGAGCTGTTTTTT.

A single count supports this clone. This sequence joins TRBV2 and TRBJ1-3; D possibly corresponds to TRBD1 (5 bases). CDR3 length equals 14 residues. V lost 4 bases and J lost 2, with 9 bases in between. Germline lookup yields CDR1 SNHLY and CDR2 FYNNEI. The CDR3 sequence: CASSGETAGNTIYF. CDR3 nucleotide sequence: TGTGCCAGCAGTGGTGAGACAGCTGGAAACACCATATATTTT.

This chain connects TRBV11-2 to TRBJ2-7, with D possibly matching TRBD2 (7 bases). The CDR3 is 15 residues long. Germline lookup yields CDR1 SGHAT and CDR2 FQNNGV. Trimming left V 5 bases short and J 1 base short, with 15 bases between. CDR3 protein: CASSHGGAPSYEQYF. The DNA of the CDR3 is TGTGCCAGCAGCCATGGGGGGGCCCCTTCCTACGAGCAGTACTTC.

This rearrangement joins TRBV5-1 to TRBJ2-2; TRBD2 aligns across 10 bases. Per germline, CDR1 SGHRS and CDR2 YFSETQ. This CDR3 contains 17 residues. Losses at the gene ends were 0 bases for V and 2 bases for J; bases not matched to a gene: 4. CDR3 DNA: TGCGCCAGCAGCTTGGCCGGACTAGCGGTTAACACCGGGGAGCTGTTTTTT. This codes for CASSLAGLAVNTGELFF. Supplemented by reference TRBV5-1 and TRBJ2-2, the full variable domain reads KAGVTQTPRYLIKTRGQQVTLSCSPISGHRSVSWYQQTPGQGLQFLFEYFSETQRNKGNFPGRFSGRQFSNSRSEMNVSTLELGDSALYLCASSLAGLAVNTGELFFGEGSRLTVL.

The V call is TRBV10-3, the J call TRBJ1-4; 8 bases match TRBD1. CDR1 and CDR2 (germline): ENHRY, SYGVKD. There are 15 residues in the CDR3. Trimming at V came to 0 bases and at J to 7 bases, leaving 4 bases not matched to a gene. CDR3: CAISESQGAGEKLFF. The CDR3 nucleotides read TGTGCCATCAGTGAGTCTCAGGGGGCCGGTGAAAAACTGTTTTTT.

The J gene is TRBJ1-5, the V gene TRBV30, with D maybe TRBD1 (6 bases). Trimming removed 5 bases from V and 4 bases from J, with 9 bases in between. This CDR3 has 12 amino acids. Germline V gene sequence: CDR1 GTSNPN, CDR2 SVGIG (reference sequence). The DNA of the CDR3 is TGTGCCTGGGCGAGGGGGAATCAGCCCCAGCATTTT. Protein sequence: CAWARGNQPQHF. Full variable domain (rest looked up from reference TRBV30 and TRBJ1-5): SQTIHQWPATLVQPVGSPLSLECTVEGTSNPNLYWYRQAAGRGLQLLFYSVGIGQISSEVPQNLSASRPQDRQFILSSKKLLLSDSGFYLCAWARGNQPQHFGDGTRLSIL.

The V and J genes are TRBV7-2 and TRBJ2-3; D may be TRBD1 or TRBD2 (5 bases each). The CDR3 is made up of 15 amino acids. Germline V lookup: CDR1 SGHTA, CDR2 FQGNSA. V lost 5 bases and J 2 bases, leaving 14 bases between the germline ends. The CDR3 sequence: CASSPGASTTDTQYF. The CDR3 nucleotides read TGTGCCAGCAGCCCCGGGGCTTCCACCACAGATACGCAGTATTTT.

This chain connects TRBV19 to TRBJ1-2; D possibly corresponds to TRBD1 (5 bases). V lost 3 bases and J lost 4, with 9 bases in between. CDR3 length: 13 residues. CDR1 and CDR2 (germline): LNHDA, SQIVND (reference sequence). The CDR3 nucleotides read TGTGCCAGTAGTATTCAGGGTCCCTATGGCTACACCTTC. Protein sequence: CASSIQGPYGYTF.